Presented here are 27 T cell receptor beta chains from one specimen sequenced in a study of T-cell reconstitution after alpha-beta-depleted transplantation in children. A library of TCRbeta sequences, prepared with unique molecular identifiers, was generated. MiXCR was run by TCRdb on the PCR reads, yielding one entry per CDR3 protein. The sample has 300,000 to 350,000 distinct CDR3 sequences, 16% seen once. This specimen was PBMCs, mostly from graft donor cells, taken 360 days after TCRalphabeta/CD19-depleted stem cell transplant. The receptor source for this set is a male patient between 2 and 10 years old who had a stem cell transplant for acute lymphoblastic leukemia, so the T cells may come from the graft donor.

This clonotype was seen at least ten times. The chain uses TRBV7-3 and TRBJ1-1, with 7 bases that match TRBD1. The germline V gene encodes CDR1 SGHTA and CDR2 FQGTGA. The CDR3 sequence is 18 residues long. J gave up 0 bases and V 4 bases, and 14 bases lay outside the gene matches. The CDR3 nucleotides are TGTGCCAGCAGCTCCCTCCCCCCTGTACAGGGGATGAACACTGAAGCTTTCTTT. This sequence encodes CASSSLPPVQGMNTEAFF.

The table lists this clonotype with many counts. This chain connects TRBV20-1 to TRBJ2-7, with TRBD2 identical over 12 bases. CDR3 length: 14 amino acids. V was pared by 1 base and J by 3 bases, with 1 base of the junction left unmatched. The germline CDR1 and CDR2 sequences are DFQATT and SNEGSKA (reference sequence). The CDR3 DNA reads TGCAGTGCTAGAGGGACTAGCGGGATCTACGAGCAGTACTTC. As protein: CSARGTSGIYEQYF.

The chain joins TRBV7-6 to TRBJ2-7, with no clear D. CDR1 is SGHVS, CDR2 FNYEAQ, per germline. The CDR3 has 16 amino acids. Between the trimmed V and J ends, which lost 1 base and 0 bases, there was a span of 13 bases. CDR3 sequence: CASSLECSESSYEQYF. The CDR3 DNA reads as TGTGCCAGCAGCTTAGAGTGTTCCGAGAGCTCCTACGAGCAGTACTTC.

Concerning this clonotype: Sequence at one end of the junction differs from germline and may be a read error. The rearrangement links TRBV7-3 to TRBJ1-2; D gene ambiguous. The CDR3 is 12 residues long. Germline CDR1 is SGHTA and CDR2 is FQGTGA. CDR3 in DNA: TGCCTAGGACCGAGTCCTAACTATGGCTACACCTTC. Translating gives CLGPSPNYGYTF.

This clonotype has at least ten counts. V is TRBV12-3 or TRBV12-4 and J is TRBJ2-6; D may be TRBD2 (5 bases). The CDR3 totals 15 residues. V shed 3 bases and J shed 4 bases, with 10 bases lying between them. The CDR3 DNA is TGTGCCAGCAGTTTTCGGGGTAACGGGGCCAACGTCCTGACTTTC. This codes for CASSFRGNGANVLTF.

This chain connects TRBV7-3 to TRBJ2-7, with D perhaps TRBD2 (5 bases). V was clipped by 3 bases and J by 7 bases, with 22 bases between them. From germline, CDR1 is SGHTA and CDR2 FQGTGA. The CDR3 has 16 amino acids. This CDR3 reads CASSFPLVRSIPEQYF. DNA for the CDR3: TGTGCCAGCAGCTTCCCACTAGTTAGGTCGATTCCGGAGCAGTACTTC.

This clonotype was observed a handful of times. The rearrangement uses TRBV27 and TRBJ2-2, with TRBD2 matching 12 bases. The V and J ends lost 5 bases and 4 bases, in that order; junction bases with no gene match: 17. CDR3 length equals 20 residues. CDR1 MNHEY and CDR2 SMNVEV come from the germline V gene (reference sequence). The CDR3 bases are TGTGCCAGCAGTCCCCGACTAGCGGGAGTAGTAGAACCTTTCACCGGGGAGCTGTTTTTT. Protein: CASSPRLAGVVEPFTGELFF.

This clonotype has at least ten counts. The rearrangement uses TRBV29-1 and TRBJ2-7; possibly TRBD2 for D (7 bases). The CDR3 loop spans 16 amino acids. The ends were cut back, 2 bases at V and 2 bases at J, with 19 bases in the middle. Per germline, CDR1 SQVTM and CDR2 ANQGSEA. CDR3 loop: CSVEPAEAGAPYEQYF. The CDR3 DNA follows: TGCAGCGTTGAACCCGCGGAGGCGGGGGCCCCCTACGAGCAGTACTTC.

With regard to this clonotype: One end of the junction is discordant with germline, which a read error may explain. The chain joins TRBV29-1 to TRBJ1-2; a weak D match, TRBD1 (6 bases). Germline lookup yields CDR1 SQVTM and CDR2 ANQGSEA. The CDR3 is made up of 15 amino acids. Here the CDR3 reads CSVKEGGGPGYGYTF. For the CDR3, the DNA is TGCAGCGTTAAAGAGGGGGGAGGGCCTGGCTATGGCTACACCTTC.

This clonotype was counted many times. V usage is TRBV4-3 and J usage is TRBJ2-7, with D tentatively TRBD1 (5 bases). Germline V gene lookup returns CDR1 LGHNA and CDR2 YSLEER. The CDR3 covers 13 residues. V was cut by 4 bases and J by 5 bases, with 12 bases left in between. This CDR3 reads CASSLGLVNEQYF. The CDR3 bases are TGCGCCAGCAGCCTGGGGCTAGTAAACGAGCAGTACTTC.

The CDR3 sequence: CASSLGNEITEAFF. CDR3 DNA sequence: TGCGCCAGCAGCTTGGGAAACGAAATCACTGAAGCTTTCTTT. The V call is TRBV5-1, the J call TRBJ1-1; the D is unclear. CDR3 length equals 14 residues. V lost 0 bases and J 4 bases, leaving 10 bases between the germline ends. Germline CDR1 reads SGHRS; CDR2 reads YFSETQ.

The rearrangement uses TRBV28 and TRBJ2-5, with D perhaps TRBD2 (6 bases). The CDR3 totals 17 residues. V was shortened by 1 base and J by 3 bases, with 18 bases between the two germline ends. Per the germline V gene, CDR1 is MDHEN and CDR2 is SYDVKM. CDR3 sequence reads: CASSLFLKGTEKETQYF. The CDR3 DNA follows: TGTGCCAGCAGTTTATTCTTAAAGGGGACTGAGAAAGAGACCCAGTACTTC. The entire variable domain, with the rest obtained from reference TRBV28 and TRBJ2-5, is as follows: DVKVTQSSRYLVKRTGEKVFLECVQDMDHENMFWYRQDPGLGLRLIYFSYDVKMKEKGDIPEGYSVSREKKERFSLILESASTNQTSMYLCASSLFLKGTEKETQYFGPGTRLLVL.

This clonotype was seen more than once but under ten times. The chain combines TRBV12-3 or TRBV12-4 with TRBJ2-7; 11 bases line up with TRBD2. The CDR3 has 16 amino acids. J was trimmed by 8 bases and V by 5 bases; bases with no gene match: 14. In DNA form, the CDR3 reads TGTGCCAGCAGTCTATCTAGCGGGAGGCCACCGGACAAGCAGTACTTC. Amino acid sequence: CASSLSSGRPPDKQYF.

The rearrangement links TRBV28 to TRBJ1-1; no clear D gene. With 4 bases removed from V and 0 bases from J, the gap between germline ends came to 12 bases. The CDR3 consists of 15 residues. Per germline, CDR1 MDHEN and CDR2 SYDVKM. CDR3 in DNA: TGTGCCAGCAGTTCCCGGACGGTCTTGAACACTGAAGCTTTCTTT. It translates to CASSSRTVLNTEAFF.

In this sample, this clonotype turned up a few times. CDR3 residues: CATSDSGTSGGREQYF. The CDR3 nucleotides read TGTGCCACCAGTGATTCCGGGACTAGCGGCGGGCGCGAGCAGTACTTC. V and J are TRBV24-1 and TRBJ2-7; TRBD2 aligns across 11 bases. V was clipped by 2 bases and J by 6 bases; unmatched bases: 8. CDR3 length: 16 residues. Germline V CDR1 and CDR2: KGHDR, SFDVKD.

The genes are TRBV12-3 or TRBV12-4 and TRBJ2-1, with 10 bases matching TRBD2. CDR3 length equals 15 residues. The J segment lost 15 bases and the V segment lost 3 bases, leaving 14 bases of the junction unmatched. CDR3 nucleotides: TGTGCCAGCAGTTTGGAGCGGGAGGGCCATGTGTGTCCGTTCTTC. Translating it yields CASSLEREGHVCPFF.

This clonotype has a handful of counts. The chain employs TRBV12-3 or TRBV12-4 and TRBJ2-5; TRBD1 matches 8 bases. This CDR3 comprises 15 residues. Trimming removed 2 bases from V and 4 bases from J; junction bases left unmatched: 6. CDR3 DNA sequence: TGTGCCAGCAGTTTATTCCAGGGGGCAAGAGAGACCCAGTACTTC. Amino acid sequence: CASSLFQGARETQYF.

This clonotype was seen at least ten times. The CDR3: CASRGTSATDTQYF. The CDR3 coding sequence is TGTGCCAGCAGGGGGACTAGTGCCACAGATACGCAGTATTTT. The chain is built from TRBV3-1 and TRBJ2-3, with TRBD2 identical over 8 bases. V gave up 6 bases and J gave up 2 bases; unmatched junction bases: 4. Germline V CDR1 and CDR2: LGHDT, YNNKEL (reference sequence). The CDR3 consists of 14 residues.

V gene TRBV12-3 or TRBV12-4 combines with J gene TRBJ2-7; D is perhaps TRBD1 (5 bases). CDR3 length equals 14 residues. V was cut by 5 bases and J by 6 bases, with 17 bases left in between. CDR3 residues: CASSPSNQGIEQYF. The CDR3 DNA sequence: TGTGCCAGCAGTCCAAGTAACCAGGGAATCGAGCAGTACTTC.

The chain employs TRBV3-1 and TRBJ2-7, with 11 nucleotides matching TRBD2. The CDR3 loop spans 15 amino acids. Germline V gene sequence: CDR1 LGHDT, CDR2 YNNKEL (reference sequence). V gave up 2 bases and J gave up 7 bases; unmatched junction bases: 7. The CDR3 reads CASSQRLAGSLEQYF. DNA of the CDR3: TGTGCCAGCAGCCAACGACTAGCGGGAAGCCTGGAGCAGTACTTC.

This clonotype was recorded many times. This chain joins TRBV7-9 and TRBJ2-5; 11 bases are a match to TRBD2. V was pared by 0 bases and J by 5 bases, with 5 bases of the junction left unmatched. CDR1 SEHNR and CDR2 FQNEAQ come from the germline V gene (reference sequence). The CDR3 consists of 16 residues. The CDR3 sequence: CASSLALLAGEETQYF. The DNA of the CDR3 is TGTGCCAGCAGCTTAGCGCTACTAGCGGGAGAGGAGACCCAGTACTTC.

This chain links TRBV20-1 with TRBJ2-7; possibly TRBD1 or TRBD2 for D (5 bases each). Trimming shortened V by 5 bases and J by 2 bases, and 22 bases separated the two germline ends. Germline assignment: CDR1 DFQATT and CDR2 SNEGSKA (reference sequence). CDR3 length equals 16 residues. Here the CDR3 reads CSASGTVGPITYEQYF. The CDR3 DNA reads TGCAGTGCTTCCGGGACGGTGGGACCTATAACCTACGAGCAGTACTTC.

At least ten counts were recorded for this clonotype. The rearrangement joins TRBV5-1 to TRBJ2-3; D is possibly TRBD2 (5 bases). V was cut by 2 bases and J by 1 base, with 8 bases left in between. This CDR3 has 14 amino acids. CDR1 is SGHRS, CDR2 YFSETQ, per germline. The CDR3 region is CASSFTRRTDTQYF. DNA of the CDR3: TGCGCCAGCAGCTTTACTAGACGCACAGATACGCAGTATTTT.

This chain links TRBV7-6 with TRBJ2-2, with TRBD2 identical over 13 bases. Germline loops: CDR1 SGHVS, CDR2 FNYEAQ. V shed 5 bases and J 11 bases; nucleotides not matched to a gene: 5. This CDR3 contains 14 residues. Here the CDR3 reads CASSRTSGRGELFF. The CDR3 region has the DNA TGTGCCAGCAGCCGGACTAGCGGGAGAGGAGAGCTGTTTTTT.

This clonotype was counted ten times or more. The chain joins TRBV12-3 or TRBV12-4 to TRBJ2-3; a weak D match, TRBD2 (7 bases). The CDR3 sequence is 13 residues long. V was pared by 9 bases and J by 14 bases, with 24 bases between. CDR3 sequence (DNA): TGTGCCAGTCGGACGAGGGAGACTAGCAGGGGGTATTTT. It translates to CASRTRETSRGYF.

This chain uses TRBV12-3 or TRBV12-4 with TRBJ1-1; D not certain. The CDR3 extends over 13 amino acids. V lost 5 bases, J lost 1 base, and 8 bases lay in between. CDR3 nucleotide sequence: TGTGCCAGCAGTCGACGGGAGAACACTGAAGCTTTCTTT. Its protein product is CASSRRENTEAFF.

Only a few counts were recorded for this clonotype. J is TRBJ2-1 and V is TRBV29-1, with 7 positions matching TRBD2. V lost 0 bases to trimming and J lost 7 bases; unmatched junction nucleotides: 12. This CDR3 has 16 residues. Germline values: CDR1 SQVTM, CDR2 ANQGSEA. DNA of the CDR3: TGCAGCGTTGAAGATGGGGCGGGAGTACGGTTTAATGAGCAGTTCTTC. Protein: CSVEDGAGVRFNEQFF.